This TCR beta chain emerged from a study of blood T cell repertoires in COVID-19. TCRdb's copy holds only in-frame clones and misses some; the assay was immunoSEQ multiplex PCR. The profile covers 300,000 to 450,000 clones, with around 87% appearing a single time and 1.3% taken by the ten largest. J lost 2 bases, V lost 5 bases, and 2 bases had no gene match. The CDR3 consists of 15 residues. The germline CDR1 and CDR2 sequences are MNHEY and SMNVEV (reference sequence). The sequenced sample was PBMCs or T cells enriched from blood (not recorded which). The chain is built from TRBV27 and TRBJ2-1, with 11 nucleotides matching TRBD2. This TCR was recovered from a man aged 25 to 45 who had recovered from COVID-19. CDR3 nucleotide sequence: TGTGCCAGCAGTGTTAGCGGGGGGGCCTACAATGAGCAGTTCTTC. It is translated as CASSVSGGAYNEQFF.